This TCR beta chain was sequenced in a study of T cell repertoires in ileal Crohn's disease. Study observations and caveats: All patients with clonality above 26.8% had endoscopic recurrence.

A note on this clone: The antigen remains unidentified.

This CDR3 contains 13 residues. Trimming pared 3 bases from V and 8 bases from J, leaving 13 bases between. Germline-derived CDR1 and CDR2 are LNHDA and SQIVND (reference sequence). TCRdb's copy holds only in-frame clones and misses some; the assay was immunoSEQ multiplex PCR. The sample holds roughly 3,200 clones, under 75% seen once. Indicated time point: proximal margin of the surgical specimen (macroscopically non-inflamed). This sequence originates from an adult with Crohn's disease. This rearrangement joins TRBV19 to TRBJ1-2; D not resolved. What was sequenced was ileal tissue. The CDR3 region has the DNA TGTGCCAGTAGTATCCGAACCAACCGGGGCTACACCTTC. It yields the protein CASSIRTNRGYTF.